The sequence of this T cell receptor beta chain was determined in a study of cytomegalovirus exposure and HLA in healthy donors. Across the study: One earlier analysis, a look at 180 million or so T cells, found some 100 million unique TCR beta sequences. Points from the study as a whole: Among the most significant clusters, several appeared linked to common viral pathogens in a later analysis. Data from an earlier analysis indicated that most TCR beta V segments were productive either about 87% or about 30% of the time.

Amplification used 60 Vbeta primers and 13 Jbeta primers. The method was immunoSEQ multiplex PCR; TCRdb's version includes in-frame clones alone and lacks a portion of them. The repertoire holds around 65,000 clones, with roughly 60% as singletons. This clone has just one count. The antigen is undetermined. This clonotype was sampled from a man aged 25 to 40 in good health and CMV-seronegative. The sample taken for sequencing was PBMCs.

The CDR3 protein is CATSRPPLENQETQYF. DNA of the CDR3: TGTGCCACCAGCAGACCACCCTTGGAGAACCAAGAGACCCAGTACTTC. The chain links TRBV15 to TRBJ2-5; D not resolved. V shed 2 bases and J shed 0 bases, with 13 bases lying between them. CDR1 LNHNV and CDR2 YYDKDF come from the germline V gene (reference sequence). The length of the CDR3 is 16 residues.